Listed below are T cell receptor beta chains from one sample, sequenced in a study of technical replicates of blood from several donors. Sequencing used immunoSEQ multiplex PCR; TCRdb keeps in-frame clones, though not all of them. The table includes some 75,000 clones, about 96% detected once. Sequenced sample: T cells isolated from PBMCs. Receptor source: a human donor in good health. The CDR3 runs from the conserved cysteine through the conserved F or W. D genes are given only for firm matches. Some rows have no size entry. The others give once, few or many, or a class for an expanded clone.

>TRBJ2-7|.|TRBV18|TRBD1
TGTGCCAGCTCACCACAGGGACAGGGATCCTACGAGCAGTACTTC
CASSPQGQGSYEQYF
>TRBJ1-5|.|TRBV15|TRBD1
TGTGCCACCAGCACCACAGGGGAAAATCAGCCCCAGCATTTT
CATSTTGENQPQHF
>TRBJ2-1|many|TRBV29-1|.
TGCAGCGGGGGACAGGGAGACGGGAGGGAGTTCTTC
CSGGQGDGREFF
>TRBJ2-1|.|TRBV7-2|TRBD2
TGTGCCAGCAGCTTAGGAGGACTAGTTAAGGACGAGCAGTTCTTC
CASSLGGLVKDEQFF
>TRBJ2-7|.|TRBV7-9|.
TGTGCCAGCAGCCTACCTTCTGGGGTGGGGGGAGGCACCTACGAGCAGTACTTC
CASSLPSGVGGGTYEQYF
>TRBJ1-2|.|TRBV28|.
TGTGCCAGCAGTTCCCCTGGGACTAACAACTATGGCTACACCTTC
CASSSPGTNNYGYTF
>TRBJ2-1|few|TRBV6-1|TRBD2
TGTGCCAGCAGTGAACTAGCGGGAGGTACCTACAATGAGCAGTTCTTC
CASSELAGGTYNEQFF
>TRBJ2-5|.|TRBV19|TRBD1
TGTGCCAGTAGTATAGTCCAGGGGGCGAAGGAGACCCAGTACTTC
CASSIVQGAKETQYF
>TRBJ2-1|.|TRBV29-1|.
TGCAGCGTTGACCCGTTGGGGCAGACTTACAATGAGCAGTTCTTC
CSVDPLGQTYNEQFF
>TRBJ1-3|.|TRBV30|.
TGTGCCTGTAGCTCTGGAAACACCATATATTTT
CACSSGNTIYF
>TRBJ2-3|.|TRBV12-5|TRBD2
TGTGCTAGTGGTCAGGGACTAACCGTTGCAGATACGCAGTATTTT
CASGQGLTVADTQYF
>TRBJ2-1|.|TRBV7-3|.
TGTGCCAGCAGCCCCGGACAGTCTCACAATGAGCAGTTCTTC
CASSPGQSHNEQFF
>TRBJ1-4|.|TRBV11-2|.
TGTGCCAGCAGCTTAAGAGGAACTAATGAAAAACTGTTTTTT
CASSLRGTNEKLFF
>TRBJ2-3|.|TRBV4-3|.
TGCGCCAGCAGCCAAGATGCTACGTTAAACACAGATACGCAGTATTTT
CASSQDATLNTDTQYF
>TRBJ1-5|.|TRBV21-1|.
TGTGCCAGCAGCAGAGACCGGGACAGGGTTTATAGCAATCAGCCCCAGCATTTT
CASSRDRDRVYSNQPQHF
>TRBJ2-7|once|TRBV28|.
TGTGCCAGCAGTTTAATTTCGGGGACCTACGAGCAGTACTTC
CASSLISGTYEQYF
>TRBJ2-5|once|TRBV2|.
TGTGCCAGCAGTGTCGCCAGGTCCCGGGAGACCCAGTACTTC
CASSVARSRETQYF
>TRBJ2-2|.|TRBV25-1|.
TGTGCCAGCAGTTTATTTCCCGGGGAGCTGTTTTTT
CASSLFPGELFF
>TRBJ2-1|.|TRBV29-1|TRBD2
TGCAGCGTTGACGGACTAGCGGGAGGTACAAGCTCCTACAATGAGCAGTTCTTC
CSVDGLAGGTSSYNEQFF